Below are 5 T cell receptor beta chains sequenced from a single sample in a study of CXCR3-negative and CXCR3-positive naive CD8 T cells. UMI-labeled 5' RACE TRB cDNA libraries were prepared from the cells. Following a re-call of the 5' RACE reads, TCRdb has one entry per CDR3 protein and lacks DNA. Listed are approximately 62,000 distinct CDR3 sequences; around 4% falls within the top ten. Sequenced input: naive CXCR3- CD8+ T cells from blood. Stated subset: CD45RO-CCR7+CD27+CD95- naive CD8+ T cells lacking CXCR3 (TNR3-). The source of these receptors is a human donor in good health. Some clones in this sample may be carry-over from other donors' samples.

The chain links TRBV13 to TRBJ1-1. Germline V gene sequence: CDR1 PRHDT, CDR2 FYEKMQ (reference sequence). This CDR3 spans 14 amino acids. CDR3: CASSSALMNTEAFF.

The genes are TRBV5-1 and TRBJ2-2; as DNA is missing, the TRBD1 call by TCRdb cannot be tested. The CDR3 runs 11 residues. Germline CDR1 is SGHRS and CDR2 is YFSETQ. The CDR3: CASTARGELFF.

The chain has TRBV13 and TRBJ2-7; TCRdb selects TRBD1, and the lack of DNA leaves this call unchecked. This CDR3 spans 14 amino acids. Germline values: CDR1 PRHDT, CDR2 FYEKMQ (reference sequence). The chain's CDR3 is CASSPPGQIYEQYF.

The chain links TRBV20-1 to TRBJ2-1; TCRdb lists TRBD1, though no DNA is available to test this call. Germline CDR1 reads DFQATT; CDR2 reads SNEGSKA (reference sequence). This CDR3 region has 15 residues. The CDR3 here is CSARVPQGGNNEQFF.

The rearrangement uses TRBV14 and TRBJ2-1; no DNA is available, so the TRBD2 call from TCRdb remains unchecked. Looked up from germline, CDR1 is SGHDN and CDR2 is FVKESK. The CDR3 totals 15 residues. The CDR3 here is CASSHRSWRDNEQFF. The full variable domain, rest sourced from reference TRBV14 and TRBJ2-1, is EAGVTQFPSHSVIEKGQTVTLRCDPISGHDNLYWYRRVMGKEIKFLLHFVKESKQDESGMPNNRFLAERTGGTYSTLKVQPAELEDSGVYFCASSHRSWRDNEQFFGPGTRLTVL.